Listed below are T cell receptor beta chains from one sample, sequenced in a study of T cell changes during pregnancy in multiple sclerosis. Generated by immunoSEQ multiplex PCR, the TCRdb table keeps only in-frame clones and is missing some. Here the sample spans about 31,000 clones, approximately 91% being singletons. The source was CD8+ T cells from peripheral blood mononuclear cells, collected in the second trimester of pregnancy. These receptors were obtained from a female donor with multiple sclerosis, enrolled in a pregnancy study. CDR3s include the opening cysteine and the closing phenylalanine or tryptophan. The D gene is left open where the match is weak. Where a row states a size, it is once, few, many or the class of an expanded clone; other rows omit it.

.	TRBJ2-7	TRBD2	TRBV7-9	CASRAGARPEQYF	TGTGCCAGCAGGGCGGGAGCGCGGCCCGAGCAGTACTTC
.	TRBJ2-1	.	TRBV6-6	CASSYGAGDYNEQFF	TGTGCCAGCAGTTACGGGGCAGGGGATTACAATGAGCAGTTCTTC
.	TRBJ2-3	TRBD1	TRBV13	CASSLRQGPDTQYF	TGTGCCAGCAGCCTCAGACAGGGACCAGATACGCAGTATTTT
.	TRBJ2-7	.	TRBV28	CASSLSVSRGSRGEQYF	TGTGCCAGCAGTTTATCGGTTAGCCGAGGGTCCCGCGGCGAGCAGTACTTC
.	TRBJ1-2	.	TRBV28	CASTHPPGYGYTF	TGTGCCAGCACCCACCCACCCGGCTATGGCTACACCTTC
.	TRBJ2-3	.	TRBV25-1	CASSGPGNTQYF	TGTGCCAGCAGTGGCCCGGGGAATACGCAGTATTTT
.	TRBJ1-1	TRBD1	TRBV19	CASSTQGSEAFF	TGTGCCAGTAGTACACAGGGGTCTGAAGCTTTCTTT
.	TRBJ1-2	TRBD1	TRBV4-3	CASSQGQGTNYGYTF	TGCGCCAGCAGCCAGGGACAGGGGACTAACTATGGCTACACCTTC
.	TRBJ1-1	.	TRBV19	CASSVQTEAFF	TGTGCCAGTAGTGTTCAGACTGAAGCTTTCTTT
.	TRBJ2-7	TRBD2	TRBV14	CASSRGLAGGKNEQYF	TGTGCCAGCAGCCGGGGACTAGCGGGAGGTAAAAACGAGCAGTACTTC
.	TRBJ1-5	.	TRBV7-9	CASSLGFGPQHF	TGTGCCAGCAGCTTAGGATTCGGGCCCCAGCATTTT
once	TRBJ2-7	.	TRBV29-1	CSFWGGSSYEQYF	TGCAGCTTCTGGGGCGGCAGCTCCTACGAGCAGTACTTC
once	TRBJ2-7	TRBD2	TRBV7-2	CASTPGGREQYF	TGTGCCAGCACCCCGGGGGGGAGGGAGCAGTACTTC
few	TRBJ2-5	TRBD1	TRBV6-1	CASSEGTGEVETQYF	TGTGCCAGCAGTGAAGGGACAGGGGAGGTAGAGACCCAGTACTTC
.	TRBJ2-5	TRBD2	TRBV27	CASSRAPPTSEEQETQYF	TGTGCCAGCAGTCGCGCCCCCCCGACTAGCGAGGAGCAAGAGACCCAGTACTTC
.	TRBJ1-5	TRBD1	TRBV28	CASRISGQARQPQHF	TGTGCCAGCAGAATTTCCGGACAGGCACGTCAGCCCCAGCATTTT
.	TRBJ2-1	.	TRBV15	CATSPTASNEQFF	TGTGCCACCAGCCCGACAGCTTCCAATGAGCAGTTCTTC
.	TRBJ2-1	TRBD2	TRBV9	CASSGLAGGYNEQFF	TGTGCCAGCAGCGGACTAGCTGGGGGCTACAATGAGCAGTTCTTC
.	TRBJ2-7	TRBD1	TRBV7-2	CASSFTGGSSYEQYF	TGTGCCAGCAGCTTCACAGGGGGTTCCTCCTACGAGCAGTACTTC
.	TRBJ1-2	.	TRBV27	CASSVRHRGNYGYTF	TGTGCCAGCAGTGTTAGGCATCGGGGTAACTATGGCTACACCTTC
few	TRBJ2-2	.	TRBV7-9	CASEGLLNTGELFF	TGTGCCAGCGAGGGACTTCTGAACACCGGGGAGCTGTTTTTT
.	TRBJ2-7	TRBD1	TRBV29-1	CSALTGGSYEQYF	TGCAGCGCCTTGACAGGGGGCTCCTACGAGCAGTACTTC
.	TRBJ2-2	.	TRBV30	CAWSAILTTGELFF	TGTGCCTGGAGTGCTATCCTAACGACCGGGGAGCTGTTTTTT
.	TRBJ1-5	.	TRBV6-7	CASSSVLGNQPQHF	TGTGCCAGCAGTTCAGTGCTCGGCAATCAGCCCCAGCATTTT
.	TRBJ2-5	TRBD2	TRBV9	CASSVGGGRWETQYF	TGTGCCAGCAGCGTAGGGGGGGGGAGATGGGAGACCCAGTACTTC
.	TRBJ2-7	TRBD2	TRBV7-2	CASSIGLDIYEQYF	TGTGCCAGCAGCATAGGACTAGACATCTACGAGCAGTACTTC
.	TRBJ2-1	TRBD2	TRBV5-6	CASSLAGGENEQFF	TGTGCCAGCAGCTTGGCGGGGGGGGAGAATGAGCAGTTCTTC
.	TRBJ2-7	TRBD1	TRBV27	CASSGRQGAPDEQYF	TGTGCCAGCAGTGGCAGACAGGGGGCCCCCGACGAGCAGTACTTC
.	TRBJ2-1	.	TRBV19	CASSIVQGYNEQFF	TGTGCCAGTAGTATAGTACAGGGTTACAATGAGCAGTTCTTC
.	TRBJ2-3	TRBD2	TRBV25-1	CASSEIGGLAGGDTQYF	TGTGCCAGCAGTGAAATTGGGGGACTAGCGGGAGGAGATACGCAGTATTTT
.	TRBJ2-3	.	TRBV5-1	CASSLFGASLDTDTQYF	TGCGCCAGCAGCTTGTTCGGCGCTAGCTTGGACACAGATACGCAGTATTTT
.	TRBJ2-1	TRBD2	TRBV6-5	CASSYDGLAGGNEQFF	TGTGCCAGCAGTTACGACGGACTAGCGGGAGGCAATGAGCAGTTCTTC
.	TRBJ1-1	TRBD1	TRBV10-2	CASSDIGTGYTEAFF	TGCGCCAGCAGTGACATAGGGACAGGGTACACTGAAGCTTTCTTT
.	TRBJ1-4	TRBD1	TRBV4-1	CASSQIGDSSLFF	TGCGCCAGCAGCCAAATTGGGGACAGTAGCCTGTTTTTT
once	TRBJ2-1	.	TRBV27	CASSLVVGSVGEQFF	TGTGCCAGCAGTTTAGTCGTTGGAAGCGTCGGTGAGCAGTTCTTC
.	TRBJ2-7	.	TRBV4-1	CASSQSRGAGEQYF	TGCGCCAGCAGCCAAAGTCGGGGGGCAGGCGAGCAGTACTTC
once	TRBJ2-1	.	TRBV7-3	CASSLMSLVAVRGEQFF	TGTGCCAGCAGCTTAATGTCTCTTGTCGCAGTCCGTGGTGAGCAGTTCTTC
.	TRBJ2-1	.	TRBV9	CASSVDSGVTYNEQFF	TGTGCCAGCAGCGTAGATTCTGGAGTAACCTACAATGAGCAGTTCTTC
.	TRBJ2-1	TRBD1	TRBV6-1	CASRDWTGFNNEQFF	TGTGCCAGCAGAGACTGGACAGGATTTAACAATGAGCAGTTCTTC
.	TRBJ1-5	TRBD1	TRBV6-1	CASRDRRYSNQPQHF	TGTGCCAGCAGGGACAGGAGATATAGCAATCAGCCCCAGCATTTT
once	TRBJ2-1	.	TRBV7-3	CASSRGGSGHNEQFF	TGTGCCAGCAGCCGCGGCGGGTCTGGGCACAATGAGCAGTTCTTC